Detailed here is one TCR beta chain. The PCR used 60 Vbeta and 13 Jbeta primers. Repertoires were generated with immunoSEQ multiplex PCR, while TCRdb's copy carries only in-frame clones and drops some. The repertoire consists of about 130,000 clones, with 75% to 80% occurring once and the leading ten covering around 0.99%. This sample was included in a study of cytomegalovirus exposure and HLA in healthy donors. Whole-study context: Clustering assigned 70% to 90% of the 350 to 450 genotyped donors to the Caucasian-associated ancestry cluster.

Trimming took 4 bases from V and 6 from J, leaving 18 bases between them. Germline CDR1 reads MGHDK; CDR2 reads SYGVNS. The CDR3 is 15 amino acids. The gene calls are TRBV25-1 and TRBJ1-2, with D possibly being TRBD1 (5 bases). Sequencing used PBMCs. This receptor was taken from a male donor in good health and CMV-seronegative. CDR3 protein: CASSGPPFEGDGYTF. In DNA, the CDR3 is TGTGCCAGCAGTGGCCCCCCCTTTGAAGGGGATGGCTACACCTTC.